The rows below give T cell receptor beta chains drawn from one sample of a study of CD8+CD57+ T cells in acquired aplastic anemia. From the reads, TCRdb called clonotypes with MiXCR, one entry per CDR3 protein. The table records under 250,000 distinct CDR3 sequences, 45% to 50% of them present only once. Source material: sorted CD4+, CD8+, or CD8+CD57+ T cells (not recorded which) from PBMCs. These receptors were taken from a human donor with aplastic anemia. Both conserved end residues are part of each CDR3. The order of the fields is clone size, J gene, D gene, V gene, CDR3 length, CDR3 protein, CDR3 DNA. D genes are given only for firm matches. Size is stated for part of the rows, as once, few or many counts, or as a class when the clone is expanded.

>many|TRBJ2-7|-|TRBV6-5|15
CASSYSGGHLYEQYF
TGTGCCAGCAGTTACTCCGGGGGACACCTCTACGAGCAGTACTTC
>-|TRBJ1-2|-|TRBV5-1|15
CASSWPERSGGGYTF
TGCGCCAGCAGCTGGCCGGAACGGAGCGGGGGAGGCTACACCTTC
>-|TRBJ1-4|-|TRBV20-1|15
CSARVPTGANEKLFF
TGCAGTGCTAGAGTCCCGACAGGCGCTAATGAAAAACTGTTTTTT
>many|TRBJ2-7|TRBD1|TRBV6-2/TRBV6-3|14
CASSKAGTGYEQYF
TGTGCCAGCAGTAAAGCCGGGACAGGGTACGAGCAGTACTTC
>-|TRBJ2-2|-|TRBV2|16
CASSIGTTMNTGELFF
TGTGCCAGCAGTATCGGGACCACTATGAACACCGGGGAGCTGTTTTTT
>many|TRBJ2-5|TRBD1|TRBV10-3|15
CAISERTGGRETQYF
TGTGCCATCAGTGAGCGGACAGGGGGCAGGGAGACCCAGTACTTC
>-|TRBJ1-2|-|TRBV7-9|15
CASSLGGSRTYGYTF
TGTGCCAGCAGCTTAGGGGGCTCTAGGACTTATGGCTACACCTTC
>-|TRBJ1-1|-|TRBV7-2|13
CASLGQWNTEAFF
TGTGCCAGCCTAGGACAGTGGAACACTGAAGCTTTCTTT
>many|TRBJ2-5|-|TRBV7-6|15
CASSKRQIYRETQYF
TGTGCCAGCAGCAAGCGGCAAATTTATCGAGAGACCCAGTACTTC
>-|TRBJ2-1|TRBD2|TRBV25-1|15
CASALAGLDYNEQFF
TGTGCCAGCGCACTGGCGGGACTAGACTACAATGAGCAGTTCTTC
>-|TRBJ1-1|-|TRBV7-9|17
CASSLTGQGLMSTEAFF
TGTGCCAGCAGCTTAACCGGCCAGGGATTAATGAGCACTGAAGCTTTCTTT
>many|TRBJ2-3|-|TRBV9|13
CASSVGDTDTQYF
TGTGCCAGCAGCGTAGGGGACACAGATACGCAGTATTTT
>many|TRBJ2-3|-|TRBV11-2|13
CASSPHPTDTQYF
TGTGCCAGCAGCCCCCATCCCACAGATACGCAGTATTTT
>many|TRBJ2-1|TRBD2|TRBV9|15
CASSVDGGRNNEQFF
TGTGCCAGCAGCGTAGACGGCGGGAGGAACAATGAGCAGTTCTTC
>many|TRBJ2-7|-|TRBV4-2|15
CASSQDVAPSYEQYF
TGTGCCAGCAGCCAAGATGTCGCACCCTCCTACGAGCAGTACTTC
>many|TRBJ2-7|TRBD1|TRBV6-5|14
CASSGQGDPYEQYF
TGTGCCAGCAGTGGACAGGGCGACCCCTACGAGCAGTACTTC
>many|TRBJ2-2|TRBD2|TRBV9|16
CASSLIAGANTGELFF
TGTGCCAGCAGCTTAATAGCGGGGGCGAACACCGGGGAGCTGTTTTTT
>-|TRBJ1-5|-|TRBV14|13
CASSLAQGQPQHF
TGTGCCAGCAGCTTAGCGCAGGGACAGCCCCAGCATTTT
>-|TRBJ2-7|-|TRBV6-2/TRBV6-3|14
CASSYELSSYEQYF
TGTGCCAGCAGTTACGAATTGAGCTCCTACGAGCAGTACTTC
>-|TRBJ2-7|TRBD2|TRBV9|15
CASSVDSGRPYEQYF
TGTGCCAGCAGCGTAGATAGCGGGCGGCCCTACGAGCAGTACTTC
>few|TRBJ2-7|TRBD1|TRBV7-6|15
CASSLGDRNTYEQYF
TGTGCCAGCAGCTTAGGGGACAGGAACACCTACGAGCAGTACTTC
>many|TRBJ2-3|TRBD1|TRBV24-1|13
CATSDLQGQGKYF
TGTGCCACCAGTGATTTGCAGGGACAGGGGAAGTATTTT
>-|TRBJ2-1|TRBD2|TRBV5-4|15
CASSTSGGYYNEQFF
TGTGCCAGCAGCACTAGCGGGGGTTACTACAATGAGCAGTTCTTC
>many|TRBJ1-1|-|TRBV4-3|13
CASSATENTEAFF
TGCGCCAGCAGCGCGACAGAGAACACTGAAGCTTTCTTT